The T cell receptor beta chain under discussion was sequenced for a study of T cell changes during pregnancy in multiple sclerosis. Generated by immunoSEQ multiplex PCR, the TCRdb table keeps only in-frame clones and is missing some. The sample lists about 93,000 clones, about 92% seen once, with just over 2% in the top ten. The ends lost 6 bases at V and 0 bases at J; junction bases unmatched: 4. The CDR3 length is 15 residues. From germline, CDR1 is MGHDK and CDR2 SYGVNS. The chain has TRBV25-1 and TRBJ2-1; 8 bases agree with TRBD2. The sample consisted of peripheral blood, taken after pregnancy. This clonotype was obtained from a female donor with multiple sclerosis, enrolled in a pregnancy study. The CDR3 is CASRGSGGSYNEQFF. The CDR3 region has the DNA TGTGCCAGCAGGGGAAGCGGGGGCTCCTACAATGAGCAGTTCTTC.